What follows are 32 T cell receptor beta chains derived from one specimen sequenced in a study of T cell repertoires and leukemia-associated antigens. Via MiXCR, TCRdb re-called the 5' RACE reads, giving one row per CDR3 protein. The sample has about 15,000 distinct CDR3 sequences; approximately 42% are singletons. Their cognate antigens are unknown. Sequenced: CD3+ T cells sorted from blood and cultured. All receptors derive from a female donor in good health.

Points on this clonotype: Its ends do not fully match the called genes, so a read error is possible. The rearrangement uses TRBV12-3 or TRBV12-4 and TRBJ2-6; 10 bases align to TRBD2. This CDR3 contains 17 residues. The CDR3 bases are TGTGCCAGCAGTCTAGCGGGAGTGGGCTCTGGGGCCAACGTCCTGACTTTC. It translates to CASSLAGVGSGANVLTF.

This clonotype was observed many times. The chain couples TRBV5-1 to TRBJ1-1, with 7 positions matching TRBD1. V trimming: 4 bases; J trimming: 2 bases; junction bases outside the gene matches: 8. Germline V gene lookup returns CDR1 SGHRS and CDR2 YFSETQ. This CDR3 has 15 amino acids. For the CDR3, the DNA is TGCGCCAGCAGCCCGGGACAGAGGATCAACACTGAAGCTTTCTTT. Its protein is CASSPGQRINTEAFF.

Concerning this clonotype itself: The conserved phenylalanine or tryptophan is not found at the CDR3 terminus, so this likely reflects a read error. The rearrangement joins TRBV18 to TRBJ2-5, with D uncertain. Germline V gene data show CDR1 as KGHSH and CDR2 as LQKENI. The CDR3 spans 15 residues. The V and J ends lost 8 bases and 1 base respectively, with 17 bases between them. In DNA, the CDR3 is TGTGCCAGCAGCCGTGTTAACGGATTCCAAGAGACCCAGTACTCC. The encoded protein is CASSRVNGFQETQYS.

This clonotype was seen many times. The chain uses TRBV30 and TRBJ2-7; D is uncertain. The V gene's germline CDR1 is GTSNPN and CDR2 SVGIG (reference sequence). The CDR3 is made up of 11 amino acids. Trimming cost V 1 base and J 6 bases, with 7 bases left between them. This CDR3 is CAWSGGFEQYF. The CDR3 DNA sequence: TGTGCCTGGAGTGGGGGTTTCGAGCAGTACTTC.

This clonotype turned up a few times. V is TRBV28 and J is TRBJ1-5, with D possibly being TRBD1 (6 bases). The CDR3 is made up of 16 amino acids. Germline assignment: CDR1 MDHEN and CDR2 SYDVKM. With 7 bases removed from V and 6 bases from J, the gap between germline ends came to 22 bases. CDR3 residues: CASTLGKGEGSQPQHF. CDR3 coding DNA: TGTGCCAGCACCCTGGGGAAGGGGGAGGGCAGTCAGCCCCAGCATTTT.

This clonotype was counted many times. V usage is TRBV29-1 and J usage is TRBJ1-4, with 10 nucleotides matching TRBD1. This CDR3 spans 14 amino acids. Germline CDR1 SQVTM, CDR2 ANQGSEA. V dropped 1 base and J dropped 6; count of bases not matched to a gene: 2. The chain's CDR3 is CSVEAGQGDEKLFF. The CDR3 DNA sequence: TGCAGCGTTGAAGCCGGACAGGGGGATGAAAAACTGTTTTTT.

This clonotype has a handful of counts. The CDR3 DNA follows: TGTGCCAGCAGCTTCCCGGGCCCAAGCACAGATACGCAGTATTTT. It codes for CASSFPGPSTDTQYF. The chain links TRBV7-2 to TRBJ2-3, with D unresolved. CDR3 length: 15 residues. Germline assignment: CDR1 SGHTA and CDR2 FQGNSA. Between the trimmed V and J ends, which lost 3 bases and 0 bases, there was a span of 10 bases.

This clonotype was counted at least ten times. CDR3 sequence reads: CSARSDGRNEKLFF. CDR3 bases: TGCAGTGCTAGATCCGACGGGCGTAATGAAAAACTGTTTTTT. The chain is built from TRBV20-1 and TRBJ1-4; D gene unclear. In germline, CDR1 is DFQATT, CDR2 SNEGSKA (reference sequence). Trimming pared 2 bases from V and 4 bases from J, leaving 11 bases between. This CDR3 comprises 14 residues.

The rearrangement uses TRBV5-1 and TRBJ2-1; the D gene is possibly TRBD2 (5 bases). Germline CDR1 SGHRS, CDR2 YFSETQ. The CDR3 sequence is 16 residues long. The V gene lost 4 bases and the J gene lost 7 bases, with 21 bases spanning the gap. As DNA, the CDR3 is TGCGCCAGCAGCGGAGAACCGGAGGCGAGACCTAATGAGCAGTTCTTC. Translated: CASSGEPEARPNEQFF.

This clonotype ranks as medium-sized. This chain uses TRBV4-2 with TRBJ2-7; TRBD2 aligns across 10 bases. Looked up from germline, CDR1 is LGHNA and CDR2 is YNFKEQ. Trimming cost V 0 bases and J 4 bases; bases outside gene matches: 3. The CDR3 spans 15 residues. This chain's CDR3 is CASSQEPSGSYEQYF. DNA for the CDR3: TGTGCCAGCAGCCAAGAGCCTAGCGGGAGTTACGAGCAGTACTTC.

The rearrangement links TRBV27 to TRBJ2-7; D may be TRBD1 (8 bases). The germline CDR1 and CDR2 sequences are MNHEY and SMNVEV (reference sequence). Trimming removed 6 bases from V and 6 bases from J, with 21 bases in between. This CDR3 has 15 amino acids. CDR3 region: CASSLARQGRGEQYF. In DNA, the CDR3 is TGTGCCAGCAGCTTAGCGCGACAGGGGAGGGGCGAGCAGTACTTC.

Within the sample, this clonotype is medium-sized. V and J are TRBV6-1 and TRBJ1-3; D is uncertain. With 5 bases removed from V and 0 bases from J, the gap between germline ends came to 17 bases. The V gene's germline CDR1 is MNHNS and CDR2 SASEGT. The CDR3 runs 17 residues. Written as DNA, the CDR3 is TGTGCCAGCAGTCGGTCCCTGACGGATAGCTCTGGAAACACCATATATTTT. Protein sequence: CASSRSLTDSSGNTIYF.

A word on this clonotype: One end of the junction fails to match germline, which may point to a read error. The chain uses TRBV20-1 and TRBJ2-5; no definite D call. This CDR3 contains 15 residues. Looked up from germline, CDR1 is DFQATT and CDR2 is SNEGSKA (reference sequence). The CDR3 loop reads CSATSGLTGQATQYF. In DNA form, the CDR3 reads TGCAGTGCCACTTCCGGGCTAACGGGCCAAGCGACCCAGTACTTC.

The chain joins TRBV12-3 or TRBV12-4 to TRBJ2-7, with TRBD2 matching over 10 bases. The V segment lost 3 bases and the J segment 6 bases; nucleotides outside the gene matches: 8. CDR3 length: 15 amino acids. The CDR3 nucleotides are TGTGCCAGCAGTTTGTTCAGCGGGAGGGCCAGCGAGCAGTACTTC. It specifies CASSLFSGRASEQYF.

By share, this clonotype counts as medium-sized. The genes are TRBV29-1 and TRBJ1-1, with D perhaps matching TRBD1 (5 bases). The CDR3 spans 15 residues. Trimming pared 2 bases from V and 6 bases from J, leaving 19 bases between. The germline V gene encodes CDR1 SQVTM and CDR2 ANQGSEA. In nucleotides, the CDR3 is TGCAGCGTTGAAATGGGGACCGGGGATATCCCTGAAGCTTTCTTT. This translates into CSVEMGTGDIPEAFF.

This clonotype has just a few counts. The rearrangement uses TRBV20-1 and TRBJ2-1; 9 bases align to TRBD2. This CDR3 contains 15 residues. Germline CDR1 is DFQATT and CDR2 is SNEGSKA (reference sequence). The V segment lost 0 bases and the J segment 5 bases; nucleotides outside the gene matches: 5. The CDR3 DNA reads TGCAGTGCTAGAGACGGACTAGCGATTAACAATGAGCAGTTCTTC. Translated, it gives CSARDGLAINNEQFF.

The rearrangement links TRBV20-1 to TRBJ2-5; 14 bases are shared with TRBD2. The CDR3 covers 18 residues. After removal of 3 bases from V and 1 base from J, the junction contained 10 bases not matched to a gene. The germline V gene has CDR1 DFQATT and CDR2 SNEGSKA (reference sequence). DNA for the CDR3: TGCAGTGCTAGGGTAATGGGACTAGCGGGAGTCATCCAAGAGACCCAGTACTTC. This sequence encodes CSARVMGLAGVIQETQYF.

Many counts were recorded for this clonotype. The CDR3: CSARPRDRFTGELFF. As DNA, the CDR3 is TGCAGTGCTAGACCCCGGGACAGGTTCACCGGGGAGCTGTTTTTT. The V and J genes are TRBV20-1 and TRBJ2-2, with TRBD1 matching over 8 bases. The V segment lost 2 bases and the J segment 4 bases; nucleotides outside the gene matches: 6. Germline lookup yields CDR1 DFQATT and CDR2 SNEGSKA (reference sequence). This CDR3 is 15 amino acids long.

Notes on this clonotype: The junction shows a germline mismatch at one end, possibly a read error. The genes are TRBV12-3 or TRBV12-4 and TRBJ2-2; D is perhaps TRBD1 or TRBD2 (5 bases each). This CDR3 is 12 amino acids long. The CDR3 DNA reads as TGTGCCAGTAGTTCTAGTTCCAGGGAGCCGTTTTTT. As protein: CASSSSSREPFF.

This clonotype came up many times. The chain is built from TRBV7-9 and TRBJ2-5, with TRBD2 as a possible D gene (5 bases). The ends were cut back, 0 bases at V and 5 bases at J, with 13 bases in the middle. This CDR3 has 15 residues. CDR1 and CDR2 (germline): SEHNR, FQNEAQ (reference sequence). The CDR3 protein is CASSLALRGGETQYF. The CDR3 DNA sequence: TGTGCCAGCAGCTTAGCGCTGAGAGGCGGGGAGACCCAGTACTTC. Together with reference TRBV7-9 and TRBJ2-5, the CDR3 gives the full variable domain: DTGVSQNPRHKITKRGQNVTFRCDPISEHNRLYWYRQTLGQGPEFLTYFQNEAQLEKSRLLSDRFSAERPKGSFSTLEIQRTEQGDSAMYLCASSLALRGGETQYFGPGTRLLVL.

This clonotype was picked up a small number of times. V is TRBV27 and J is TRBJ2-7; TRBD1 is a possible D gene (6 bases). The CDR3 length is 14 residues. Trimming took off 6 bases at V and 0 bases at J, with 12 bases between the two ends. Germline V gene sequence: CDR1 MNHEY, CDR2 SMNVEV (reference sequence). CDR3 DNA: TGTGCCAGCAGCCAAACAGGGCACTCCTACGAGCAGTACTTC. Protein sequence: CASSQTGHSYEQYF.

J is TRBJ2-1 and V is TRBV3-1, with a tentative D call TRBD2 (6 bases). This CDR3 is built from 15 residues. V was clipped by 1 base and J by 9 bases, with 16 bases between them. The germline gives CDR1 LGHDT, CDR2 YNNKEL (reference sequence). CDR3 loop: CASSQVLLGGGEQFF. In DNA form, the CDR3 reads TGTGCCAGCAGCCAAGTTTTACTGGGGGGAGGTGAGCAGTTCTTC.

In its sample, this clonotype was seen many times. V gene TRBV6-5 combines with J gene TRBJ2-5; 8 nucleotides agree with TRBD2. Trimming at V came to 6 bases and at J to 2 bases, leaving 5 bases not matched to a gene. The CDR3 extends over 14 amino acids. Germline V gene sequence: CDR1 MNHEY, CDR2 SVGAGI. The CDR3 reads CASRSAGAQETQYF. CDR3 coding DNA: TGTGCCAGCAGATCAGCGGGGGCACAAGAGACCCAGTACTTC.

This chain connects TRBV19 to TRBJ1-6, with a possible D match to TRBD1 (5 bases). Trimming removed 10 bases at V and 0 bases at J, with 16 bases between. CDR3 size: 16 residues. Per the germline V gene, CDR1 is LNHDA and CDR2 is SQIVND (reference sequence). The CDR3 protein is CATSTIGHSYNSPLHF. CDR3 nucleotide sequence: TGTGCCACCAGTACAATCGGACACTCCTATAATTCACCCCTCCACTTT. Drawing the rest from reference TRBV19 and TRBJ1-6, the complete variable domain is DGGITQSPKYLFRKEGQNVTLSCEQNLNHDAMYWYRQDPGQGLRLIYYSQIVNDFQKGDIAEGYSVSREKKESFPLTVTSAQKNPTAFYLCATSTIGHSYNSPLHFGNGTRLTVT.

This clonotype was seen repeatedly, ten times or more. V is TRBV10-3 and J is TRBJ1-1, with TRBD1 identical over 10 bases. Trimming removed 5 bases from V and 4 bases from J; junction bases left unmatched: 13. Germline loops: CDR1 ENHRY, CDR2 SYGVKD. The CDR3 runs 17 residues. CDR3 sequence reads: CAISPRDRGGGRTEAFF. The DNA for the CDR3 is TGTGCCATCAGTCCCCGGGACAGGGGTGGTGGGCGCACTGAAGCTTTCTTT.

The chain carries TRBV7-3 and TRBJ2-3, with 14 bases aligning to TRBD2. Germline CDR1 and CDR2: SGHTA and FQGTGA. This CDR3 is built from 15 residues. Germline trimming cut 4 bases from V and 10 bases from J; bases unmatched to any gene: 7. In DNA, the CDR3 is TGTGCCAGCAGCTCGGGACTAGCGGGAGAACCGGCGCAGTATTTT. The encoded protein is CASSSGLAGEPAQYF.

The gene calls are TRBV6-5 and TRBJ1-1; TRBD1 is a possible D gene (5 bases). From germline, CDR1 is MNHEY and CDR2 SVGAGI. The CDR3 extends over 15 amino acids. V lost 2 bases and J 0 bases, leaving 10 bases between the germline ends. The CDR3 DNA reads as TGTGCCAGCAGTTACCCGGGACGGCTGAACACTGAAGCTTTCTTT. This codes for CASSYPGRLNTEAFF.

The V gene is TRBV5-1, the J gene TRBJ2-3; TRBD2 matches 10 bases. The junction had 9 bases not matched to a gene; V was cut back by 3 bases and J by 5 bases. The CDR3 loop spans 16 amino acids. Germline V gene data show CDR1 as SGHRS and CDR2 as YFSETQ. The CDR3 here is CASSSVPGLARDTQYF. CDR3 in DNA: TGCGCCAGCAGCTCCGTCCCGGGACTAGCGCGAGATACGCAGTATTTT.

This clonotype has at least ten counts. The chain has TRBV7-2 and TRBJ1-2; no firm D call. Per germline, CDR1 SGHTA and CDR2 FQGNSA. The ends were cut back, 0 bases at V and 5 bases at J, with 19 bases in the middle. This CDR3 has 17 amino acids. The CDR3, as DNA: TGTGCCAGCAGCTTAGCGTTCCTAGGCAAGGAGCGGTATGGCTACACCTTC. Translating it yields CASSLAFLGKERYGYTF.

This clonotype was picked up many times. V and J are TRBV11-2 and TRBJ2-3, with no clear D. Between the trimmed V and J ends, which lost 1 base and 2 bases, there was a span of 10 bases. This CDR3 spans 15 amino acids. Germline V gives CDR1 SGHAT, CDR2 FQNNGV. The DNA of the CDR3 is TGTGCCAGCAGCTTAGGTACCCTTTACACAGATACGCAGTATTTT. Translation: CASSLGTLYTDTQYF.

In DNA, the CDR3 is TGCAGTGCTAGCGGACCGGGAGGACACACATCCTACGAGCAGTACTTC. This sequence encodes CSASGPGGHTSYEQYF. The V and J genes are TRBV20-1 and TRBJ2-7, with 7 nucleotides matching TRBD2. V shed 3 bases and J 1 base; nucleotides not matched to a gene: 12. CDR3 length equals 16 residues. Germline CDR1 is DFQATT and CDR2 is SNEGSKA (reference sequence).

The CDR3 DNA sequence: TGCGCCAGCAAGCTAGGACTAGCGGGAGCCCCCAATGAGCAGTTCTTC. This gives the protein CASKLGLAGAPNEQFF. This chain links TRBV5-1 with TRBJ2-1, with 13 positions matching TRBD2. The CDR3 sequence is 16 residues long. In germline, CDR1 is SGHRS, CDR2 YFSETQ. V gave up 6 bases and J gave up 6 bases; unmatched junction bases: 9.